The next 8 T cell receptor beta chains were all read from a single sample in a study of regulatory T cells in long-lasting Graves disease. Arm-PCR of CDR3 regions with iRepertoire HTBI primers generated TCR beta libraries. TCRdb re-called the multiplex PCR reads with MiXCR, one entry per CDR3 protein. This table holds 500,000 to 700,000 distinct CDR3 sequences, about 30% found once. Sample time point: persistent/refractory GD, antithyroid drugs over 5 years with positive TRAb. PBMCs provided the RNA from which the TCR library was made. Sequences were derived from peripheral blood mononuclear cells (PBMCs), sampled when the disease was refractory, from a patient treated with antithyroid drugs. The receptors were sampled from a female donor with Graves disease.

At least ten counts were recorded for this clonotype. This chain joins TRBV28 and TRBJ1-1; D perhaps matches TRBD1 (6 bases). CDR1 MDHEN and CDR2 SYDVKM come from the germline V gene. Trimming stripped 6 bases from V and 1 base from J, with 12 bases between. The CDR3 runs to 14 residues. The CDR3 is CASRRAGQNTEAFF. The CDR3 DNA is TGTGCCAGCAGACGCGCGGGACAGAACACTGAAGCTTTCTTT.

This clonotype appeared many times. The chain employs TRBV28 and TRBJ1-5; D is uncertain. CDR1 and CDR2 from the germline V gene are MDHEN and SYDVKM. The CDR3 consists of 12 residues. Trimming stripped 6 bases from V and 3 bases from J, with 6 bases between. The CDR3 coding sequence is TGTGCCAGCAGCCCAAACAATCAGCCCCAGCATTTT. Translating it yields CASSPNNQPQHF.

The V call is TRBV5-6, the J call TRBJ1-1, with 9 nucleotides matching TRBD1. V lost 3 bases to trimming and J lost 1 base; unmatched junction nucleotides: 7. In germline, CDR1 is SGHDT, CDR2 YYEEEE. This CDR3 has 16 residues. The CDR3 DNA is TGTGCCAGCAGCTCCTGGGACAGGGCTAGGAACACTGAAGCTTTCTTT. It codes for CASSSWDRARNTEAFF.

Turning to this clonotype: Its ends do not fully match the called genes, so a read error is possible. This chain links TRBV12-3 or TRBV12-4 with TRBJ2-5; the D gene is possibly TRBD1 (6 bases). CDR3 length equals 15 residues. This CDR3 reads CAISTQGNSLEAQYF. The CDR3 DNA follows: TGTGCCATTTCTACACAGGGAAATAGTCTAGAGGCCCAGTACTTC.

The chain uses TRBV29-1 and TRBJ1-3; 10 nucleotides align to TRBD1. With 6 bases clipped from V and 2 bases from J, the junction kept 7 bases outside the gene matches. The CDR3 sequence is 15 residues long. The germline CDR1 and CDR2 sequences are SQVTM and ANQGSEA. CDR3 amino acids: CSVAFGQGAGNTIYF. The DNA for the CDR3 is TGCAGCGTCGCCTTCGGACAGGGGGCTGGAAACACCATATATTTT.

This clonotype has only a few counts. This chain links TRBV29-1 with TRBJ1-2, with D perhaps TRBD1 (5 bases). Per the germline V gene, CDR1 is SQVTM and CDR2 is ANQGSEA. The CDR3 sequence is 13 residues long. V dropped 5 bases and J dropped 1 base, with 11 bases sitting between them. Written as DNA, the CDR3 is TGCAGCGTTACCGGGACTCTTAACTATGGCTACACCTTC. It yields the protein CSVTGTLNYGYTF. The full variable domain, its missing parts supplied by reference TRBV29-1 and TRBJ1-2, is SAVISQKPSRDICQRGTSLTIQCQVDSQVTMMFWYRQQPGQSLTLIATANQGSEATYESGFVIDKFPISRPNLTFSTLTVSNMSPEDSSIYLCSVTGTLNYGYTFGSGTRLTVV.

This clonotype was picked up many times. V and J are TRBV2 and TRBJ2-5, with TRBD1 as a possible D gene (5 bases). Germline-derived CDR1 and CDR2 are SNHLY and FYNNEI. The CDR3 totals 17 residues. Trimming took off 4 bases at V and 3 bases at J, with 21 bases between the two ends. The CDR3 nucleotides read TGTGCCAGCAGTGTAGAGACTGGCAGGGCTAATGAAGAGACCCAGTACTTC. It encodes CASSVETGRANEETQYF. Together with reference TRBV2 and TRBJ2-5, the CDR3 gives the full variable domain: EPEVTQTPSHQVTQMGQEVILRCVPISNHLYFYWYRQILGQKVEFLVSFYNNEISEKSEIFDDQFSVERPDGSNFTLKIRSTKLEDSAMYFCASSVETGRANEETQYFGPGTRLLVL.

The rearrangement joins TRBV19 to TRBJ2-4; D unresolved. Germline loops: CDR1 LNHDA, CDR2 SQIVND (reference sequence). The length of the CDR3 is 17 residues. V was cut by 8 bases and J by 0 bases, with 20 bases left in between. CDR3 nucleotide sequence: TGTGCCAGTTCGAATCGATACACCGCCCTAGCCAAAAACATTCAGTACTTC. Residues: CASSNRYTALAKNIQYF.